This is a list of T cell receptor beta chains from one sample in a study of T cell responses to AZD1222 COVID-19 vaccine. Assay used: immunoSEQ multiplex PCR; TCRdb lists only in-frame clones, some missing. The profile shows over 85,000 clones, approximately 90% of them singletons. This specimen consisted of peripheral blood, obtained 28 days after the second AZD1222 dose. These receptor sequences come from an adult who received the AZD1222 COVID-19 vaccine. Both conserved end residues are part of each CDR3. Fields, in order: clone size, V gene, J gene, D gene, CDR3 DNA, CDR3 protein. The D gene is left open where the match is weak. Clone size is stated in some rows and not others, as once, few, many or a class when expanded.

>-|TRBV4-1|TRBJ1-2|-
TGCGCCAGCAGCCAGACCCTATATGGCTACACCTTC
CASSQTLYGYTF
>-|TRBV5-5|TRBJ2-2|-
TGTGCCAGCAGCTCCTTGAGTTTGGCCCCGGCCGGGGAGCTGTTTTTT
CASSSLSLAPAGELFF
>-|TRBV21-1|TRBJ1-1|-
TGTGCCAGCAGCAAATGCTTAGGGACGCATCGGACTTTCACTGAAGCTTTCTTT
CASSKCLGTHRTFTEAFF
>-|TRBV4-1|TRBJ2-3|TRBD1
TGCGCCAGCAGCCGGGACAGTGGCACAGATACGCAGTATTTT
CASSRDSGTDTQYF
>-|TRBV12-5|TRBJ1-1|-
TGTGCTAGTGGTTCTCCGAGGGAGATTGAAGCTTTCTTT
CASGSPREIEAFF
>-|TRBV28|TRBJ1-5|-
TGTGCCAGCACCGACGGGGGGGGCAATCAGCCCCAGCATTTT
CASTDGGGNQPQHF
>once|TRBV5-4|TRBJ2-3|TRBD2
TGTGCCAGCAGCCTCGGTGGTAGCGGGAGCGTATCGGATACGCAGTATTTT
CASSLGGSGSVSDTQYF
>-|TRBV19|TRBJ1-1|TRBD1
TGTGCCAGTAGTCTGACAGGGGGATTTACTGAAGCTTTCTTT
CASSLTGGFTEAFF
>-|TRBV2|TRBJ2-6|-
TGTGCCAGCTCCTGGACGGCGGGGGGGGCCAACGTCCTGACTTTC
CASSWTAGGANVLTF
>-|TRBV29-1|TRBJ1-1|-
TGCAGCGTCCACTGGGGTGTGGACACTGAAGCTTTCTTT
CSVHWGVDTEAFF
>once|TRBV5-1|TRBJ2-2|-
TGCGCCAGCAGCTCCGGGACCAAAGGTAGCGGGGAGCTGTTTTTT
CASSSGTKGSGELFF
>-|TRBV19|TRBJ2-2|TRBD1
TGTGCCTGTAAGGGCACAGGGGGCTTCGGGGAGCTGTTTTTT
CACKGTGGFGELFF
>-|TRBV6-5|TRBJ2-2|TRBD1
TGTGCCAGCAGTTATTCCGGGACAGGGTTTTCTGGGGAGCTGTTTTTT
CASSYSGTGFSGELFF
>-|TRBV6-1|TRBJ2-3|TRBD1
TGTGCCAGCAGTGAAGCGACAGGGACAGATACGCAGTATTTT
CASSEATGTDTQYF
>-|TRBV6-2/TRBV6-3|TRBJ2-7|TRBD1
TGTGCCAGCAGTACCGGGACAGCCTCCTACGAGCAGTACTTC
CASSTGTASYEQYF
>-|TRBV19|TRBJ2-5|-
TGTGCCAGTAGTCCGTGGACGGGTGGGGAGACCCAGTACTTC
CASSPWTGGETQYF
>-|TRBV10-3|TRBJ2-5|-
TGTGCCATCAGCCAAGGGACACCTGGTCTCCAAGAGACCCAGTACTTC
CAISQGTPGLQETQYF
>-|TRBV6-4|TRBJ1-1|-
TGTGCCAGCAGTGAGACTGGTAACACTGAAGCTTTCTTT
CASSETGNTEAFF
>-|TRBV5-6|TRBJ2-5|-
TGTGCCAGCAGCCGAGAAGAGACCCAGTACTTC
CASSREETQYF
>-|TRBV3-1/TRBV3-2|TRBJ2-7|TRBD2
TGTGCCAGCAGCCCCGGGAGTAGCGGGAGTTTTTACGTTGGGGAGCAGTACTTC
CASSPGSSGSFYVGEQYF
>-|TRBV14|TRBJ1-2|-
TGTGCCAGCAGCCCAATGGGAACCCACCCTGTGAGTGGCTACACCTTC
CASSPMGTHPVSGYTF
>-|TRBV7-9|TRBJ1-3|-
TGTGCCAGCAGCGATTTCTCCTGGCAGGGCTCTGGAAACACCATATATTTT
CASSDFSWQGSGNTIYF
>-|TRBV29-1|TRBJ2-7|-
TGCAGCGTCGCTAAGGGTGAGGTGGGCGAGCAGTACTTC
CSVAKGEVGEQYF
>-|TRBV2|TRBJ2-7|-
TGTGCCAGCAGTGAAACACCGGGCCCGGACAGATTAGCCTACGAGCAGTACTTC
CASSETPGPDRLAYEQYF
>-|TRBV27|TRBJ1-2|-
TGTGCCAGCAGTTTTGGCGGAACTAACTATGGCTACACCTTC
CASSFGGTNYGYTF
>-|TRBV6-1|TRBJ1-2|-
TGTGCCAGCAGTGAAGGGCAAGCCAACTATGGCTACACCTTC
CASSEGQANYGYTF
>-|TRBV5-1|TRBJ2-7|-
TGCGCCAGCAGCTTGGAACACGCAAACTACGAGCAGTACTTC
CASSLEHANYEQYF
>-|TRBV6-2/TRBV6-3|TRBJ2-5|-
TGTGCCAGCAGTTACATAGGGGTTAGAGAGACCCAGTACTTC
CASSYIGVRETQYF
>-|TRBV7-2|TRBJ1-2|-
TGTGCCAGCAGCTCACAGCCAAAGGGGTATGGCTACACCTTC
CASSSQPKGYGYTF
>-|TRBV18|TRBJ1-2|TRBD1
TGTGCCAGCTCGCCAGACAGGGGACTTAACTATGGCTACACCTTC
CASSPDRGLNYGYTF
>once|TRBV11-3|TRBJ1-5|-
TGTGCCAGCAGCGCGACAGAGCAGGGGCCCCAGCATTTT
CASSATEQGPQHF
>-|TRBV7-2|TRBJ1-2|-
TGTGCCAGCAGCTTAAGTCCCCGTCGCTATGGCTACACCTTC
CASSLSPRRYGYTF
>-|TRBV2|TRBJ1-2|TRBD1
TGTGCCGGCAGGACAGGTTCTTCCTATGGCTACACCTTC
CAGRTGSSYGYTF
>-|TRBV5-4|TRBJ2-5|-
TGTGCCAGCAGCTTGGAACGGTTTTCGACCCAGTACTTC
CASSLERFSTQYF
>-|TRBV13|TRBJ2-3|TRBD2
TGTGCCAGCAGCTTAGGAGCGGGAGTAGATACGCAGTATTTT
CASSLGAGVDTQYF
>-|TRBV30|TRBJ2-7|-
TGTGCCTGGAGTGGTTCAGGGTTCAGCTCCTACGAGCAGTACTTC
CAWSGSGFSSYEQYF
>few|TRBV24-1|TRBJ1-4|-
TGTGCCACCAGTGATTCCCCGGGACGGCCCTTAGGTGAAAAACTGTTTTTT
CATSDSPGRPLGEKLFF
>-|TRBV6-5|TRBJ1-3|-
TGTGCCAGCGGACGGATCTCTGGAAACACCATATATTTT
CASGRISGNTIYF
>few|TRBV12-5|TRBJ1-6|TRBD1
TGTGCTAGTGGTTTGGTAAAAGGGGGCAGGGTCGATTCACCCCTCCACTTT
CASGLVKGGRVDSPLHF
>once|TRBV6-2/TRBV6-3|TRBJ2-5|TRBD2
TGTGCCAGCAGTCGGACTAGCGGGGGCCCCGTTCCGTACTTC
CASSRTSGGPVPYF
>-|TRBV9|TRBJ2-7|-
TGTGCCAGCAGCTCAAGGGACTCCCTCCTCTACGAGCAGTACTTC
CASSSRDSLLYEQYF
>once|TRBV13|TRBJ1-6|TRBD1
TGTGCCAGCAGCTCGGGACAGGTTTCTCCTCTAGGTTCACCCCTCCACTTT
CASSSGQVSPLGSPLHF
>-|TRBV30|TRBJ1-2|-
TGTGCCTGGCGCCGCCCTGGAAACTATGGCTACACCTTC
CAWRRPGNYGYTF
>-|TRBV24-1|TRBJ1-2|-
TGTGCCACCAGTGAAACGACCAACTATGGCTACACCTTC
CATSETTNYGYTF
>-|TRBV7-9|TRBJ1-2|TRBD1
TGTGCCAGCAGCCCCGACAGGGGTGGCTACACCTTC
CASSPDRGGYTF
>-|TRBV7-9|TRBJ1-3|-
TGTGCCAGCAGCGAGTTCCGTGGTGGTGGAAACACCATATATTTT
CASSEFRGGGNTIYF
>once|TRBV28|TRBJ2-7|-
TGTGCCAGCAGTGACACCAGGGGAGAAGAGCAGTACTTC
CASSDTRGEEQYF